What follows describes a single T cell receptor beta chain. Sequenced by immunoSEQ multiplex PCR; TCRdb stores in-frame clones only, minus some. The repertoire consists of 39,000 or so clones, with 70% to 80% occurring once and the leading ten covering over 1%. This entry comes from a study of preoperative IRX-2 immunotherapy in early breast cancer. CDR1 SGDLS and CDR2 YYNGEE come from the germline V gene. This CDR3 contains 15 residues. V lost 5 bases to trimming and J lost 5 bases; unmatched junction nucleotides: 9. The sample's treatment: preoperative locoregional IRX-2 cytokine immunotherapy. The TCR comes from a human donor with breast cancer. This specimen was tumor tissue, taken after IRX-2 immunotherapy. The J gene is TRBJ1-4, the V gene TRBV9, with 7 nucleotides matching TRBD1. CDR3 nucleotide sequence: TGTGCCAGCAGAACCGAGGGGGCGCCGAATGAAAAACTGTTTTTT. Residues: CASRTEGAPNEKLFF.